This passage covers 21 T cell receptor beta chains from one sample sequenced in a study of T-cell memory formation after mild COVID-19. Each CDR3 protein gets one entry after TCRdb re-called the 5' RACE reads with MiXCR. The table records 400,000 to 500,000 distinct CDR3 sequences, 18% of them present only once. The sequencing sample was made of PBMCs or a T cell subset sorted from them (not recorded which). The receptors stem from a man aged 18 to 30 who had mild COVID-19 (a few samples of this study predate the infection). Cell type and time point are not known.

A few counts support this clonotype. The chain uses TRBV11-2 and TRBJ2-1, with TRBD2 identical over 16 bases. The CDR3 has 15 residues. The V gene end was trimmed by 4 bases and the J gene end by 11 bases; junction bases not matched to a gene: 5. Germline CDR1 is SGHAT and CDR2 is FQNNGV. The CDR3: CASSSPGLAGGKQFF. The CDR3 DNA reads TGTGCCAGCAGCTCTCCGGGACTAGCGGGAGGGAAGCAGTTCTTC. The whole variable domain, filled in from reference TRBV11-2 and TRBJ2-1, reads EAGVAQSPRYKIIEKRQSVAFWCNPISGHATLYWYQQILGQGPKLLIQFQNNGVVDDSQLPKDRFSAERLKGVDSTLKIQPAKLEDSAVYLCASSSPGLAGGKQFFGPGTRLTVL.

This rearrangement joins TRBV7-2 to TRBJ1-1; D possibly corresponds to TRBD1 (6 bases). CDR3 length: 14 residues. Trimming cost V 6 bases and J 4 bases, with 15 bases left between them. CDR1 and CDR2 (germline): SGHTA, FQGNSA. In DNA, the CDR3 is TGTGCCAGCAGTCCCGGGGGCGCGGGCACTGAAGCTTTCTTT. Translation: CASSPGGAGTEAFF. Complete variable domain (other parts from reference TRBV7-2 and TRBJ1-1): GAGVSQSPSNKVTEKGKDVELRCDPISGHTALYWYRQSLGQGLEFLIYFQGNSAPDKSGLPSDRFSAERTGGSVSTLTIQRTQQEDSAVYLCASSPGGAGTEAFFGQGTRLTVV.

This chain uses TRBV20-1 with TRBJ1-3; D remains unclear. The CDR3 contains 13 residues. V was cut by 0 bases and J by 3 bases, with 6 bases left in between. The germline gives CDR1 DFQATT, CDR2 SNEGSKA (reference sequence). CDR3 bases: TGCAGTGCTAGAGATACGGTTGGAAACACCATATATTTT. It specifies CSARDTVGNTIYF.

The sample holds a few counts of this clonotype. The CDR3 spells CASSKFSKNRDGNTIYF. The DNA for the CDR3 is TGCGCCAGCAGCAAATTTTCTAAGAACAGGGACGGAAACACCATATATTTT. The chain couples TRBV4-1 to TRBJ1-3; D perhaps matches TRBD1 (6 bases). Trimming cost V 5 bases and J 4 bases, with 21 bases left between them. The CDR3 loop spans 17 amino acids. The V gene's germline CDR1 is MGHRA and CDR2 YSYEKL.

This rearrangement joins TRBV5-6 to TRBJ2-2; D is perhaps TRBD1 (6 bases). CDR1 and CDR2 (germline): SGHDT, YYEEEE. The CDR3 runs 15 residues. V was clipped by 1 base and J by 3 bases, with 10 bases between them. The CDR3 loop reads CASSLPYRDTGELFF. The CDR3 DNA reads TGTGCCAGCAGCTTGCCGTACAGGGACACCGGGGAGCTGTTTTTT.

The J gene is TRBJ2-5, the V gene TRBV4-3, with a weak D call TRBD2 (7 bases). CDR1 and CDR2 from the germline V gene are LGHNA and YSLEER. V shed 3 bases and J shed 4 bases, with 15 bases lying between them. This CDR3 has 15 amino acids. The DNA for the CDR3 is TGCGCCAGCAGCCAGGACGGGGGGCCGGGAGAGACCCAGTACTTC. This codes for CASSQDGGPGETQYF.

This clonotype has at least ten counts. The CDR3 reads CASRRMGSPLHF. DNA of the CDR3: TGTGCCAGCAGGCGAATGGGTTCACCCCTCCACTTT. V usage is TRBV7-2 and J usage is TRBJ1-6; D is ambiguous. CDR1 and CDR2 from the germline V gene are SGHTA and FQGNSA. Trimming removed 6 bases at V and 9 bases at J, with 9 bases between. This CDR3 has 12 residues. The whole variable domain, remainder taken from reference TRBV7-2 and TRBJ1-6, is GAGVSQSPSNKVTEKGKDVELRCDPISGHTALYWYRQSLGQGLEFLIYFQGNSAPDKSGLPSDRFSAERTGGSVSTLTIQRTQQEDSAVYLCASRRMGSPLHFGNGTRLTVT.

This clonotype was observed a few times. The chain is built from TRBV19 and TRBJ1-6; no reliable D call. V was clipped by 2 bases and J by 11 bases, with 19 bases between them. Per germline, CDR1 LNHDA and CDR2 SQIVND (reference sequence). The CDR3 is 16 amino acids. In DNA form, the CDR3 reads TGTGCCAGTAGTATACGAGTCGTGGATAACCTCACACCCCTCCACTTT. Encoded protein: CASSIRVVDNLTPLHF.

The CDR3 coding sequence is TGTGCCAGCAGTTTATTTGGGCGAGGGATTCCCCCCACCGGGGAGCTGTTTTTT. Encoded protein: CASSLFGRGIPPTGELFF. The chain is built from TRBV12-3 or TRBV12-4 and TRBJ2-2, with TRBD2 as a possible D gene (5 bases). V lost 2 bases and J lost 4, with 20 bases in between. The CDR3 runs to 18 residues.

The chain employs TRBV21-1 and TRBJ2-5; TRBD2, as called in the table, went unchecked against the DNA. TRBV21-1 is flagged as a pseudogene. The CDR3 is 20 amino acids. The CDR3 spells CASSKGRSGLAGALGETQYF. The CDR3 region has the DNA TGTGCCAGCAGCAAAGGAAGGTCCGGGCTAGCGGGGGCCCTAGGAGAGACCCAGTACTTC.

The chain couples TRBV28 to TRBJ1-5; D not resolved. The CDR3 contains 11 residues. Trimming cost V 5 bases and J 12 bases, with 11 bases left between them. Germline loops: CDR1 MDHEN, CDR2 SYDVKM. The DNA for the CDR3 is TGTGCCAGCAGTCCAAATTCGGGCCAGCATTTT. Encoded protein: CASSPNSGQHF. The variable domain in full, with the rest retrieved from reference TRBV28 and TRBJ1-5, is DVKVTQSSRYLVKRTGEKVFLECVQDMDHENMFWYRQDPGLGLRLIYFSYDVKMKEKGDIPEGYSVSREKKERFSLILESASTNQTSMYLCASSPNSGQHFGDGTRLSIL.

The chain is built from TRBV18 and TRBJ1-2, with 7 bases identical to TRBD1. Germline V CDR1 and CDR2: KGHSH, LQKENI. The CDR3 spans 13 residues. V shed 2 bases, J shed 8 bases, and the junction held 5 bases outside the gene matches. The CDR3: CASSPDRVYGYTF. As DNA, the CDR3 is TGTGCCAGCTCACCAGACAGGGTGTACGGCTACACCTTC.

The V call is TRBV5-6, the J call TRBJ2-5; no clear D. Germline lookup yields CDR1 SGHDT and CDR2 YYEEEE. The CDR3 extends over 11 amino acids. DNA for the CDR3: TGTGCAAGTGAAAAAGAAGAGACCCAGTACTTC. Its translation is CASEKEETQYF. The entire variable domain, with the rest obtained from reference TRBV5-6 and TRBJ2-5, is as follows: DAGVTQSPTHLIKTRGQQVTLRCSPKSGHDTVSWYQQALGQGPQFIFQYYEEEERQRGNFPDRFSGHQFPNYSSELNVNALLLGDSALYLCASEKEETQYFGPGTRLLVL.

This clonotype was picked up a small number of times. The chain combines TRBV19 with TRBJ2-5, with TRBD2 matching over 7 bases. V was pared by 4 bases and J by 7 bases, with 6 bases of the junction left unmatched. The germline gives CDR1 LNHDA, CDR2 SQIVND (reference sequence). This CDR3 comprises 13 residues. CDR3 residues: CASSNRDYGTQYF. CDR3 sequence (DNA): TGTGCCAGTAGTAACCGGGACTACGGGACCCAGTACTTC.

The chain combines TRBV18 with TRBJ2-1; 7 bases line up with TRBD1. Germline lookup yields CDR1 KGHSH and CDR2 LQKENI. The CDR3 spans 13 residues. J gave up 8 bases and V 3 bases, and 4 bases lay outside the gene matches. In DNA form, the CDR3 reads TGTGCCAGCTCACCGACAGGGATGGATGAGCAGTTCTTC. Its translation is CASSPTGMDEQFF.

Only a few counts were recorded for this clonotype. The chain recombines TRBV7-8 with TRBJ2-6; 7 bases match TRBD1. Germline values: CDR1 SGHVS, CDR2 FQNEAQ. J gave up 2 bases and V 4 bases, and 5 bases lay outside the gene matches. The CDR3 has 16 amino acids. The CDR3 spells CASSWTGQAGANVLTF. CDR3 in DNA: TGTGCCAGCAGCTGGACAGGACAGGCTGGGGCCAACGTCCTGACTTTC.

The chain links TRBV7-2 to TRBJ2-7; TRBD1 agrees at 8 bases. Germline loops: CDR1 SGHTA, CDR2 FQGNSA. This CDR3 comprises 14 residues. V lost 2 bases and J lost 4; bases outside the gene matches: 4. CDR3 loop: CASSLLGQAYEQYF. The CDR3 nucleotides are TGTGCCAGCAGCTTACTGGGACAGGCTTACGAGCAGTACTTC. The full variable domain, completed using reference TRBV7-2 and TRBJ2-7, is GAGVSQSPSNKVTEKGKDVELRCDPISGHTALYWYRQSLGQGLEFLIYFQGNSAPDKSGLPSDRFSAERTGGSVSTLTIQRTQQEDSAVYLCASSLLGQAYEQYFGPGTRLTVT.

This clonotype turned up a few times. The chain uses TRBV6-5 and TRBJ2-2; D is possibly TRBD1 or TRBD2 (5 bases each). V lost 10 bases to trimming and J lost 6 bases, with 18 bases between them. This CDR3 has 14 residues. Looked up from germline, CDR1 is MNHEY and CDR2 is SVGAGI. The CDR3 is CATRFQGEAGELFF. The CDR3 DNA reads as TGTGCCACAAGGTTTCAGGGAGAAGCCGGGGAGCTGTTTTTT.

This clonotype was seen only a few times. The CDR3 protein is CASTRGSSDEQFF. The CDR3 nucleotides read TGTGCCAGCACGCGGGGTTCGAGCGATGAGCAGTTCTTC. The genes are TRBV7-2 and TRBJ2-1, with D tentatively TRBD2 (6 bases). Between the trimmed V and J ends, which lost 7 bases and 8 bases, there was a span of 15 bases. The CDR3 loop spans 13 amino acids. Germline loops: CDR1 SGHTA, CDR2 FQGNSA.

V is TRBV28 and J is TRBJ1-1; weak D call: TRBD1 (6 bases). Looked up from germline, CDR1 is MDHEN and CDR2 is SYDVKM. CDR3 size: 15 residues. V dropped 5 bases and J dropped 4 bases, with 17 bases sitting between them. The chain's CDR3 is CASSPSEAGATEAFF. Here the CDR3 DNA reads TGTGCCAGCAGTCCAAGCGAGGCAGGGGCCACTGAAGCTTTCTTT.

This clonotype has only a few counts. The rearrangement joins TRBV30 to TRBJ1-1; no clear D gene. V lost 0 bases and J 6 bases, leaving 8 bases between the germline ends. The V gene's germline CDR1 is GTSNPN and CDR2 SVGIG (reference sequence). The CDR3 is 12 amino acids. The CDR3 DNA sequence: TGTGCCTGGAGTGTACGGGGAGCTGAAGCTTTCTTT. Residues: CAWSVRGAEAFF.